This paragraph covers one T cell receptor beta chain sequence. The antigen is not known. The V gene end was trimmed by 3 bases and the J gene end by 3 bases; junction bases not matched to a gene: 1. The length of the CDR3 is 15 residues. The germline V gene has CDR1 MGHRA and CDR2 YSYEKL. The data stem from a study of cytomegalovirus exposure and HLA in healthy donors. Study-wide results and caveats: TCR beta V segments were, for the most part, productive about 87% or about 30% of the time in an earlier analysis.

Primers included in the PCR were 60 Vbeta and 13 Jbeta primers. Data came from immunoSEQ multiplex PCR; TCRdb stores just in-frame clones and leaves some out. The table records around 40,000 clones, 55% to 75% of them present only once. Sample: PBMCs. This TCR derives from a man in his thirties or forties in good health and CMV-seronegative. The V gene is TRBV4-1, the J gene TRBJ2-1; 11 bases map to TRBD2. The CDR3 DNA follows: TGCGCCAGCAGCCAGGGACTAGCGGACTACAATGAGCAGTTCTTC. Encoded protein: CASSQGLADYNEQFF.